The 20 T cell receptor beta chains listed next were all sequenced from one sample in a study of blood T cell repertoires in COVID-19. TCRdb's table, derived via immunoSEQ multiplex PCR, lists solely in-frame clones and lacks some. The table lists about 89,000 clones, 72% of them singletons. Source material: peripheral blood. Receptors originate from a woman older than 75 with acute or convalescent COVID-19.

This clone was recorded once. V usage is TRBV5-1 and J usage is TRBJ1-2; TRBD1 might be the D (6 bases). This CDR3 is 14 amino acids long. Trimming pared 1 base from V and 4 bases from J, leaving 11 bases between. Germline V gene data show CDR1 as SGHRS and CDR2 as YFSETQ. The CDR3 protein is CASSLSRGAYGYTF. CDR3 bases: TGCGCCAGCAGCTTGAGCAGGGGAGCCTATGGCTACACCTTC. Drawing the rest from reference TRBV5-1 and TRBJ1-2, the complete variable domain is KAGVTQTPRYLIKTRGQQVTLSCSPISGHRSVSWYQQTPGQGLQFLFEYFSETQRNKGNFPGRFSGRQFSNSRSEMNVSTLELGDSALYLCASSLSRGAYGYTFGSGTRLTVV.

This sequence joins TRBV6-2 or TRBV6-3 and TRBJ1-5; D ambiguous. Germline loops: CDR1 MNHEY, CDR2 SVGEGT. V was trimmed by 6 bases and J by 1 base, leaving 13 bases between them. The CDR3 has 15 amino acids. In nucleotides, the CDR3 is TGTGCCAGCAGCTCTGTACATCTGAGCAATCAGCCCCAGCATTTT. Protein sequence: CASSSVHLSNQPQHF.

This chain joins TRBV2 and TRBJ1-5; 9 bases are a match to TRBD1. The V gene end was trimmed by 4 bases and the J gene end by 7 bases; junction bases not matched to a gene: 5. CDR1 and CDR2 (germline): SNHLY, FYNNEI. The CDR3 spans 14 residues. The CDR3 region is CASSGTGEVQPQHF. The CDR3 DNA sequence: TGTGCCAGCAGTGGGACAGGGGAAGTACAGCCCCAGCATTTT. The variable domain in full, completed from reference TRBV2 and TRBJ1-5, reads EPEVTQTPSHQVTQMGQEVILRCVPISNHLYFYWYRQILGQKVEFLVSFYNNEISEKSEIFDDQFSVERPDGSNFTLKIRSTKLEDSAMYFCASSGTGEVQPQHFGDGTRLSIL.

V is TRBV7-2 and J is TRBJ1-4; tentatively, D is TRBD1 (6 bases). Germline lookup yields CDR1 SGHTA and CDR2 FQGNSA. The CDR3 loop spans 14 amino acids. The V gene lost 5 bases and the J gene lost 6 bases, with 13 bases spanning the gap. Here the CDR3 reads CASSPQGWDEKLFF. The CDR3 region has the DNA TGTGCCAGCAGCCCCCAGGGGTGGGATGAAAAACTGTTTTTT.

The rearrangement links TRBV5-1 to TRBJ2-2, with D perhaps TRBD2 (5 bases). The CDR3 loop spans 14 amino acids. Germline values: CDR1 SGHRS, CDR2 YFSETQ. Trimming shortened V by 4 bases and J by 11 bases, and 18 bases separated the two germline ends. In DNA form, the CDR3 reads TGCGCCAGCAGCGAGGGTCCTACGTTTGACGAGCTGTTTTTT. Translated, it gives CASSEGPTFDELFF.

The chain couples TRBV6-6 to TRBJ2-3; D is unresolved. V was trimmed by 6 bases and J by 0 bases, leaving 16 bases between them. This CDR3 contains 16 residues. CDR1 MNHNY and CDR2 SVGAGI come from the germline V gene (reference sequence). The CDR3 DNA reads TGTGCCAGCAGCCCTACGACACCAACTAGCACAGATACGCAGTATTTT. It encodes CASSPTTPTSTDTQYF.

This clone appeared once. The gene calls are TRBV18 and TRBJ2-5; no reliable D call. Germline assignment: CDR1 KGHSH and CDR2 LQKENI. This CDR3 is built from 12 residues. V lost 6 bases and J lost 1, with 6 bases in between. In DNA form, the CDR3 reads TGTGCCAGCTCCTCCGTCCAAGAGACCCAGTACTTC. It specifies CASSSVQETQYF.

CDR3 residues: CASFQGDSPLHF. In nucleotides, the CDR3 is TGTGCCAGCTTTCAGGGGGATTCACCCCTCCACTTT. The rearrangement uses TRBV18 and TRBJ1-6; 7 nucleotides align to TRBD1. The CDR3 is 12 amino acids. Per germline, CDR1 KGHSH and CDR2 LQKENI. Trimming took 7 bases from V and 8 from J; bases not matched to a gene: 2.

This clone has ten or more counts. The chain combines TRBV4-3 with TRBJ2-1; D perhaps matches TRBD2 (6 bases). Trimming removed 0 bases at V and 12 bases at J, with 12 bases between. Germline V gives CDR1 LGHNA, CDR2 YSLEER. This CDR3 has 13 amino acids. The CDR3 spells CASSQEGWEAQFF. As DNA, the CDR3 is TGCGCCAGCAGCCAAGAAGGGTGGGAGGCGCAGTTCTTC.

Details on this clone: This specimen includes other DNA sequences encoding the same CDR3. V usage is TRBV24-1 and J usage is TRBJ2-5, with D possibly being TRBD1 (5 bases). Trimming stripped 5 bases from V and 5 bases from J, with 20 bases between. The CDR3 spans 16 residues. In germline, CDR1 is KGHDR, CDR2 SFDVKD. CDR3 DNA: TGTGCCACCAGTGGTCTATCAGGTTCCTCAGGGGAGACCCAGTACTTC. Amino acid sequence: CATSGLSGSSGETQYF.

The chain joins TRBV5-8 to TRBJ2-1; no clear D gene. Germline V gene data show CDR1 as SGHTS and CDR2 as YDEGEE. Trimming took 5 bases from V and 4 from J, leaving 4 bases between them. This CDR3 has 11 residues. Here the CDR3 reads CASRLYNEQFF. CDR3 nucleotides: TGTGCCAGCAGATTATACAATGAGCAGTTCTTC.

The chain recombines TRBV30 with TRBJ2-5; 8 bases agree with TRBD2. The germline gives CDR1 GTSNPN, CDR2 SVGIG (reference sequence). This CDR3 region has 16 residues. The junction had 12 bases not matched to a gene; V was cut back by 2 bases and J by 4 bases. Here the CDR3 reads CAWSPPLPGLGETQYF. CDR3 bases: TGTGCCTGGAGTCCACCCCTCCCGGGACTAGGAGAGACCCAGTACTTC.

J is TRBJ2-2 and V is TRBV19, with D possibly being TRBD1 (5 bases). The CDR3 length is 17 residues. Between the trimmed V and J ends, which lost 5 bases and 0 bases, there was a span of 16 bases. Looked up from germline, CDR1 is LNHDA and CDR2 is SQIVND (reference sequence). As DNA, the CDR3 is TGTGCCAGTAGTTCTATAGGTAGGGGCGCGAACACCGGGGAGCTGTTTTTT. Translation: CASSSIGRGANTGELFF.

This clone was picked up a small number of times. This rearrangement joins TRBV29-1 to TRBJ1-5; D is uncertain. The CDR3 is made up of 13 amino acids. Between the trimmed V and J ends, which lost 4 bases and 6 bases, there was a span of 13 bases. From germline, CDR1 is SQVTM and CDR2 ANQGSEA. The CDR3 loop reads CSVAAGGGQPQHF. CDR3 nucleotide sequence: TGCAGCGTTGCGGCGGGAGGCGGTCAGCCCCAGCATTTT.

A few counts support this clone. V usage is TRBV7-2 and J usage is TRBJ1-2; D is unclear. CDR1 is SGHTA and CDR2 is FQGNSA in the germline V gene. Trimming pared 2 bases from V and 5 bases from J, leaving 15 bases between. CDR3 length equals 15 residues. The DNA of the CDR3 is TGTGCCAGCAGCTTACAGCAGGCCTGGTCATATGGCTACACCTTC. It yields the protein CASSLQQAWSYGYTF.

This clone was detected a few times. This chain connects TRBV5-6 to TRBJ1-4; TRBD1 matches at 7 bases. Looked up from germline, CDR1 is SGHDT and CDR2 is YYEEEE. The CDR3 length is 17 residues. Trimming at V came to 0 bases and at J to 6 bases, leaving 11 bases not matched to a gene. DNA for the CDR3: TGTGCCAGCAGCTTGGGACTAAACAGGGGCTTGGATGAAAAACTGTTTTTT. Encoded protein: CASSLGLNRGLDEKLFF.

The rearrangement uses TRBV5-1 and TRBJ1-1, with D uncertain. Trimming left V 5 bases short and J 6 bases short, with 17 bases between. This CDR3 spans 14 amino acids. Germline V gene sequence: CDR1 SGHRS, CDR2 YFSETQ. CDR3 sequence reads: CASSSLGSVPEAFF. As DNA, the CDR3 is TGCGCCAGCAGTTCACTTGGTTCGGTACCTGAAGCTTTCTTT.

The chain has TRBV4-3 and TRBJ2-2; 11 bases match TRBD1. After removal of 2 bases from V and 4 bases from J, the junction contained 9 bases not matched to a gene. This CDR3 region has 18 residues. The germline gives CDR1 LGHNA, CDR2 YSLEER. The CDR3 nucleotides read TGCGCCAGCAGCCAACTGGACAGGGGGCGCCGGGTCACCGGGGAGCTGTTTTTT. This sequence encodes CASSQLDRGRRVTGELFF.

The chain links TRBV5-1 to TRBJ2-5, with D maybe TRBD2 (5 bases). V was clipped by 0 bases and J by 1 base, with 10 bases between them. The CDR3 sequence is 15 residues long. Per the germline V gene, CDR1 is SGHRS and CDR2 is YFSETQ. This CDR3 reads CASSLGTVLQETQYF. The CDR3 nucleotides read TGCGCCAGCAGCTTGGGGACTGTGCTCCAAGAGACCCAGTACTTC.

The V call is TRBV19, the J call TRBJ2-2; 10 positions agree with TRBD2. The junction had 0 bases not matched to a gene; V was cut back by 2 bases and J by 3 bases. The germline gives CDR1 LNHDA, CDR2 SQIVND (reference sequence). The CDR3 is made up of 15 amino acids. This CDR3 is CASSILAGDTGELFF. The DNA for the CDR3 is TGTGCCAGTAGTATACTAGCGGGGGACACCGGGGAGCTGTTTTTT.